This T cell receptor (beta chain) was captured in a study of blood T cell repertoires in COVID-19. Study details: Sample material is recorded as cDNA or gDNA derived from T cells, B-cell-depleted T cells, or PBMCs.

The CDR3 covers 12 residues. Trimming took 4 bases from V and 6 from J; bases not matched to a gene: 3. Looked up from germline, CDR1 is SEHNR and CDR2 is FQNEAQ (reference sequence). Some clones are missing from TCRdb's copy, which holds only in-frame ones; the method was immunoSEQ multiplex PCR. The sample includes some 200,000 clones, around 87% of them seen just once. Adults between about 18 and 89 years of age took part from 20 to 25 US areas. In Cohort 3, a recovered donor had either two negative PCRs, clearance, or symptom resolution. Sequences were obtained from PBMCs or T cells enriched from blood (not recorded which). The clonotype was recovered from a woman between 25 and 40 years old who had recovered from COVID-19. J is TRBJ2-7 and V is TRBV7-9; 7 bases match TRBD1. The CDR3 coding sequence is TGTGCCAGCAGCTGGGACAGAGGCGAGCAGTACTTC. Amino acids: CASSWDRGEQYF.